The 30 T cell receptor beta chains listed next were all sequenced from one sample in a study of blood T cells in healthy people across ages. Primers used in a second PCR of about 7 to 11 cycles were a sample-barcoded 5' primer and a J-beta primer mix. MiXCR, applied by TCRdb to the 5' RACE reads, yields one record per CDR3 protein. The sample holds 750,000 or so distinct CDR3 sequences, 20% to 30% seen once. Another study also made use of these data, one on T cells of mothers and their children.

Sequenced sample: blood. The source is a boy aged 5-17 years in good health.

This clonotype was detected a few times. The final CDR3 position lacks the conserved phenylalanine or tryptophan, pointing to a likely read error. This CDR3 is CASSQSGRGENEQFL. As DNA, the CDR3 is TGTGCCAGCAGTCAAAGCGGGAGGGGTGAAAATGAGCAGTTCCTC. V and J are TRBV9 and TRBJ2-1; 10 bases agree with TRBD2. The length of the CDR3 is 15 residues. V trimming: 5 bases; J trimming: 7 bases; junction bases outside the gene matches: 9. Germline values: CDR1 SGDLS, CDR2 YYNGEE.

V usage is TRBV27 and J usage is TRBJ1-4; weak D call: TRBD1 (5 bases). CDR3 length: 13 residues. V gave up 8 bases and J gave up 7 bases, with 14 bases separating them. The germline gives CDR1 MNHEY, CDR2 SMNVEV (reference sequence). Here the CDR3 DNA reads TGTGCCAGCGGCTATTGGGGGGGTGAAAAACTGTTTTTT. Translated, it gives CASGYWGGEKLFF. Full variable domain (missing parts from reference TRBV27 and TRBJ1-4): EAQVTQNPRYLITVTGKKLTVTCSQNMNHEYMSWYRQDPGLGLRQIYYSMNVEVTDKGDVPEGYKVSRKEKRNFPLILESPSPNQTSLYFCASGYWGGEKLFFGSGTQLSVL.

In this sample, this clonotype turned up a few times. The rearrangement uses TRBV6-1 and TRBJ1-3, with no clear D. This CDR3 is built from 15 residues. Per germline, CDR1 MNHNS and CDR2 SASEGT. V was pared by 2 bases and J by 0 bases, with 8 bases between. The CDR3: CASSERPSSGNTIYF. CDR3 sequence (DNA): TGTGCCAGCAGTGAAAGACCCAGCTCTGGAAACACCATATATTTT.

This clonotype was counted between two and nine times. This chain links TRBV20-1 with TRBJ2-7; 8 nucleotides match TRBD2. This CDR3 is 14 amino acids long. The germline gives CDR1 DFQATT, CDR2 SNEGSKA (reference sequence). After removal of 3 bases from V and 6 bases from J, the junction contained 10 bases not matched to a gene. DNA of the CDR3: TGCAGTGCTAGGACCGGGACTAGTCTTTCCGAGCAGTACTTC. This codes for CSARTGTSLSEQYF.

This clonotype was detected a few times. The CDR3: CASSLALSSSSPLHF. CDR3 in DNA: TGTGCCAGCAGCTTAGCTCTCTCCAGCAGTTCACCCCTCCACTTT. The chain is built from TRBV7-2 and TRBJ1-6; no clear D. This CDR3 has 15 residues. Germline V CDR1 and CDR2: SGHTA, FQGNSA. Between the trimmed V and J ends, which lost 0 bases and 9 bases, there was a span of 12 bases.

The chain recombines TRBV10-3 with TRBJ2-3; TRBD2 aligns across 9 bases. CDR3 size: 16 residues. Germline loops: CDR1 ENHRY, CDR2 SYGVKD. Unmatched junction bases numbered 7, after V lost 0 bases and J lost 6 bases. CDR3 bases: TGTGCCATCAGTGAGTCAGGGGGACTAGCTACGGATACGCAGTATTTT. It is translated as CAISESGGLATDTQYF.

The gene calls are TRBV7-6 and TRBJ1-4, with 7 bases identical to TRBD1. Germline-derived CDR1 and CDR2 are SGHVS and FNYEAQ. The CDR3 sequence is 16 residues long. Germline trimming cut 5 bases from V and 3 bases from J; bases unmatched to any gene: 9. CDR3 coding DNA: TGTGCCAGCAGCCGGGACAGCAGTGCAGCTAATGAAAAACTGTTTTTT. Amino acids: CASSRDSSAANEKLFF.

This clonotype was seen a handful of times. This rearrangement joins TRBV20-1 to TRBJ2-3; D remains unclear. V dropped 3 bases and J dropped 3 bases, with 10 bases sitting between them. CDR1 DFQATT and CDR2 SNEGSKA come from the germline V gene (reference sequence). The CDR3 sequence is 13 residues long. The CDR3 DNA follows: TGCAGTGCTAGCGACCTCGTGACAGATACGCAGTATTTT. It encodes CSASDLVTDTQYF.

V and J are TRBV18 and TRBJ2-1, with D perhaps matching TRBD2 (6 bases). Germline lookup yields CDR1 KGHSH and CDR2 LQKENI. The CDR3 contains 15 residues. V shed 3 bases and J shed 0 bases, with 9 bases lying between them. The DNA for the CDR3 is TGTGCCAGCTCACCCCCGGAGGGCTCCTACAATGAGCAGTTCTTC. It codes for CASSPPEGSYNEQFF. Full variable domain (remainder filled in from reference TRBV18 and TRBJ2-1): NAGVMQNPRHLVRRRGQEARLRCSPMKGHSHVYWYRQLPEEGLKFMVYLQKENIIDESGMPKERFSAEFPKEGPSILRIQQVVRGDSAAYFCASSPPEGSYNEQFFGPGTRLTVL.

This chain uses TRBV6-6 with TRBJ1-2; 9 nucleotides match TRBD1. Germline-derived CDR1 and CDR2 are MNHNY and SVGAGI (reference sequence). Germline trimming cut 5 bases from V and 5 bases from J; bases unmatched to any gene: 15. The CDR3 has 17 amino acids. DNA for the CDR3: TGTGCCAGCAGTCCCAACCCCCGGACAGGGGCGACGTATGGCTACACCTTC. It encodes CASSPNPRTGATYGYTF.

This clonotype was seen many times. V usage is TRBV29-1 and J usage is TRBJ2-1; 10 bases align to TRBD2. The V gene's germline CDR1 is SQVTM and CDR2 ANQGSEA. With V trimmed by 2 bases and J by 8 bases, 3 bases remained unmatched. This CDR3 region has 13 residues. The CDR3 nucleotides are TGCAGCGTTGAAAGGCTAGCGGGAGATGAGCAGTTCTTC. As protein: CSVERLAGDEQFF.

V gene TRBV7-9 combines with J gene TRBJ1-4; D remains ambiguous. Trimming stripped 5 bases from V and 6 bases from J, with 13 bases between. The CDR3 is 14 residues long. Per the germline V gene, CDR1 is SEHNR and CDR2 is FQNEAQ (reference sequence). The CDR3 here is CASSLQGSDEKLFF. CDR3 nucleotides: TGTGCCAGCAGCCTCCAAGGATCCGATGAAAAACTGTTTTTT.

This chain links TRBV5-6 with TRBJ2-1; TRBD1 is a possible D gene (5 bases). The CDR3 runs to 13 residues. Per the germline V gene, CDR1 is SGHDT and CDR2 is YYEEEE. Trimming removed 1 base at V and 14 bases at J, with 16 bases between. The CDR3 DNA reads as TGTGCCAGCAGCTTGCCGGAAGGGGCCACAGAGTTCTTC. This gives the protein CASSLPEGATEFF.

This clonotype appeared once. This chain joins TRBV7-9 and TRBJ2-1; D tentatively fits TRBD1 or TRBD2 (6 bases each). Trimming stripped 5 bases from V and 5 bases from J, with 19 bases between. The CDR3 length is 16 residues. Looked up from germline, CDR1 is SEHNR and CDR2 is FQNEAQ (reference sequence). The CDR3 DNA is TGTGCCAGCAGCCTCCCTCCGGGGGCTAAGGACAATGAGCAGTTCTTC. It specifies CASSLPPGAKDNEQFF.

The rearrangement links TRBV29-1 to TRBJ1-2; D call uncertain. V gave up 4 bases and J gave up 0 bases, with 12 bases separating them. The CDR3 spans 14 residues. Germline CDR1 is SQVTM and CDR2 is ANQGSEA. CDR3 amino acids: CSVGRPKANYGYTF. For the CDR3, the DNA is TGCAGCGTTGGACGGCCCAAGGCTAACTATGGCTACACCTTC.

The table lists this clonotype with a few counts. Sequence at one end of the junction differs from germline and may be a read error. The chain recombines TRBV4-2 with TRBJ1-3; D gene ambiguous. CDR3 length equals 15 residues. CDR1 LGHNA and CDR2 YNFKEQ come from the germline V gene. The CDR3 here is CASSQDKSSGSTIYF. In nucleotides, the CDR3 is TGTGCCAGCAGCCAAGATAAGAGCTCTGGAAGCACCATATATTTT.

This clonotype came up a few times. One end of the junction varies from germline; a read error may be responsible. V usage is TRBV9 and J usage is TRBJ2-3; D might be TRBD2 (6 bases). The CDR3 spans 15 residues. CDR1 SGDLS and CDR2 YYNGEE come from the germline V gene. The CDR3 bases are TGTACCAGCAGCGTACTAGCTCACACGGCAGATACGCAGTATTTT. It encodes CTSSVLAHTADTQYF. Supplemented by reference TRBV9 and TRBJ2-3, the full variable domain reads DSGVTQTPKHLITATGQRVTLRCSPRSGDLSVYWYQQSLDQGLQFLIQYYNGEERAKGNILERFSAQQFPDLHSELNLSSLELGDSALYFCTSSVLAHTADTQYFGPGTRLTVL.

The genes are TRBV10-3 and TRBJ2-7; 7 nucleotides line up with TRBD1. This CDR3 has 14 amino acids. Germline-derived CDR1 and CDR2 are ENHRY and SYGVKD. V was clipped by 2 bases and J by 2 bases; unmatched bases: 3. CDR3 loop: CAISENRGPYEQYF. The CDR3 nucleotides read TGTGCCATCAGTGAGAATAGGGGGCCCTACGAGCAGTACTTC.

In its sample, this clonotype was seen many times. The V gene is TRBV6-1, the J gene TRBJ2-7, with D perhaps matching TRBD1 (5 bases). This CDR3 spans 13 amino acids. V was cut by 5 bases and J by 1 base, with 9 bases left in between. The germline CDR1 and CDR2 sequences are MNHNS and SASEGT. The CDR3 bases are TGTGCCAGCAGTCAGGGAAGATCCTACGAGCAGTACTTC. Translating it yields CASSQGRSYEQYF.

In its sample, this clonotype was seen a few times. This chain uses TRBV11-2 with TRBJ2-5, with a possible D match to TRBD2 (6 bases). The germline gives CDR1 SGHAT, CDR2 FQNNGV. This CDR3 comprises 14 residues. The V gene lost 0 bases and the J gene lost 6 bases, with 11 bases spanning the gap. The CDR3 spells CASSLDPGLQTQYF. CDR3 nucleotide sequence: TGTGCCAGCAGCTTAGATCCAGGACTACAGACCCAGTACTTC.

In its sample, this clonotype was seen a few times. The chain is built from TRBV4-3 and TRBJ2-7; 7 positions match TRBD1. Germline-derived CDR1 and CDR2 are LGHNA and YSLEER. The CDR3 spans 15 residues. The V segment lost 1 base and the J segment 2 bases; nucleotides outside the gene matches: 5. The CDR3 region is CASSQGQGNTYEQYF. DNA for the CDR3: TGCGCCAGCAGCCAAGGACAGGGAAATACCTACGAGCAGTACTTC.

The rearrangement links TRBV7-8 to TRBJ2-1, with 8 bases matching TRBD2. Germline values: CDR1 SGHVS, CDR2 FQNEAQ. V dropped 1 base and J dropped 5; count of bases not matched to a gene: 4. The CDR3 contains 15 residues. CDR3 nucleotide sequence: TGTGCCAGCAGCTTAGTTAGCGGGGTAGACAATGAGCAGTTCTTC. This encodes CASSLVSGVDNEQFF. Full variable domain (outside the CDR3, taken from reference TRBV7-8 and TRBJ2-1): GAGVSQSPRYKVAKRGQDVALRCDPISGHVSLFWYQQALGQGPEFLTYFQNEAQLDKSGLPSDRFFAERPEGSVSTLKIQRTQQEDSAVYLCASSLVSGVDNEQFFGPGTRLTVL.

The V gene is TRBV20-1, the J gene TRBJ2-5, with D hard to call. This CDR3 spans 14 amino acids. Per the germline V gene, CDR1 is DFQATT and CDR2 is SNEGSKA (reference sequence). Trimming took off 5 bases at V and 0 bases at J, with 13 bases between the two ends. The CDR3 region is CSAPSAVYQETQYF. Written as DNA, the CDR3 is TGCAGTGCTCCATCGGCGGTGTACCAAGAGACCCAGTACTTC.

The J gene is TRBJ1-1, the V gene TRBV28; 8 nucleotides match TRBD1. V shed 5 bases and J 4 bases; nucleotides not matched to a gene: 12. CDR3 length: 16 amino acids. Looked up from germline, CDR1 is MDHEN and CDR2 is SYDVKM. DNA of the CDR3: TGTGCCAGCAGTCCTCGACAGGGGCAAGGTGGCACTGAAGCTTTCTTT. The encoded protein is CASSPRQGQGGTEAFF.

This chain joins TRBV10-3 and TRBJ2-2; D unclear. Germline V gene lookup returns CDR1 ENHRY and CDR2 SYGVKD. There are 14 residues in the CDR3. V was cut by 3 bases and J by 0 bases, with 5 bases left in between. CDR3 protein: CAISEFPNTGELFF. The CDR3 nucleotides are TGTGCCATCAGTGAATTCCCGAACACCGGGGAGCTGTTTTTT.

Points on this clonotype: This could be a read error, since a much larger clone is one nucleotide away. The V call is TRBV5-1, the J call TRBJ1-5, with 9 positions matching TRBD1. This CDR3 has 15 residues. CDR1 is SGHRS and CDR2 is YFSETQ in the germline V gene. CDR3 DNA: TGCGCCAACAGCTTGGGGACAGGGAGTAATCAGCCCCAGCATTTT. It yields the protein CANSLGTGSNQPQHF.

The V call is TRBV5-1, the J call TRBJ2-5; 7 nucleotides line up with TRBD2. With 2 bases clipped from V and 9 bases from J, the junction kept 13 bases outside the gene matches. CDR1 and CDR2 (germline): SGHRS, YFSETQ. The CDR3 totals 15 residues. CDR3 in amino acids: CASSFSAGDRGSQYF. The CDR3 DNA reads as TGCGCCAGCAGCTTTTCGGCGGGGGATCGTGGGTCCCAGTACTTC.

V is TRBV11-2 and J is TRBJ1-2; TRBD1 is a possible D gene (5 bases). The CDR3 has 13 amino acids. The germline CDR1 and CDR2 sequences are SGHAT and FQNNGV. V lost 5 bases and J 4 bases, leaving 11 bases between the germline ends. The CDR3 spells CASSEGRAYGYTF. The CDR3 coding sequence is TGTGCCAGCAGCGAGGGGAGGGCCTATGGCTACACCTTC.

Only one count was recorded for this clonotype. The V and J genes are TRBV21-1 and TRBJ2-4; no check of the table's D call, TRBD2, against the DNA was made. TRBV21-1 is given as a pseudogene. The CDR3 consists of 20 residues. CDR3 bases: TGTGCCAGCAGCAAAGGGGCAAAGGGCATTCCCCGGGTAGCCAAAAACATTCAGTACTTC. Protein product: CASSKGAKGIPRVAKNIQYF.

This clonotype was seen a handful of times. V and J are TRBV10-3 and TRBJ2-5; D gene uncertain. With 2 bases removed from V and 5 bases from J, the gap between germline ends came to 15 bases. The CDR3 sequence is 15 residues long. Germline V gene data show CDR1 as ENHRY and CDR2 as SYGVKD. The CDR3: CAISELWVDGETQYF. The DNA of the CDR3 is TGTGCCATCAGTGAGCTGTGGGTCGATGGCGAGACCCAGTACTTC.